This TCR beta chain comes out of a study of blood T cell repertoires in COVID-19. Sequenced by immunoSEQ multiplex PCR; TCRdb stores in-frame clones only, minus some. Of under 500,000 clones listed, around 87% were seen once; the top ten hold around 1.1%. Two negative PCRs, clearance, or symptom resolution characterized the recovered Cohort 3 donors. The CDR3 runs 17 residues. CDR1 and CDR2 (germline): SGHAT, FQNNGV. The ends lost 4 bases at V and 3 bases at J; junction bases unmatched: 5. The genes are TRBV11-2 and TRBJ2-1; 14 bases are shared with TRBD2. Sequencing was performed on PBMCs or T cells enriched from blood (not recorded which). This TCR came from a man aged 25 to 40 who had recovered from COVID-19. The CDR3 DNA is TGTGCCAGCAGCTCCCGAGGGACTAGCGGGAGCTACAATGAGCAGTTCTTC. Amino acids: CASSSRGTSGSYNEQFF.